The source of this T cell receptor (beta chain) is a study of T cell repertoires in cytomegalovirus infection (dated by TCRdb to the late 2010s). Study-wide context: The HLA type of each donor mattered for the analysis, because public TCR beta signatures pointed to carriage of CMV infection along with the matching HLA type. Study-level results and caveats: In the ex vivo response, HLA-C-restricted CMV-specific TCR beta clonotypes were dominant, and in two of eight donors the single most frequent clonotype came from this HLA-C-restricted group. Cumulative frequency of public TCR beta family members discriminated carriers of CMV infection plus the relevant HLA type in this cohort and an independent roughly 330-donor cohort.

The junction shows trimming of 5 bases on V and 6 bases on J, plus 11 bases between the germline ends. The cysteine opens and the phenylalanine closes a CDR3 of 12 amino acids. Only the CDR3 DNA stays, 36 bases, in frame from base 1. According to the germline V gene (reference sequence), CDR1 reads SEHNR and CDR2 reads FQNEAQ. This clonotype was seen a handful of times. There is no known antigen for this receptor. Base qualities were left out, and no much larger clone turns up one base away. The sample was run on an Illumina HiSeq 1500. The public reads were quality trimmed at Q25 with fastp and then assembled into clones with MiXCR by TCRdb, keeping productive beta chains. A single entry per CDR3 protein holds the most common genes and DNA from its merged rows. In all, the sample holds approximately 150,000 distinct CDR3 sequences, and roughly 15% of those were seen once. Roughly 20% of the sample lies in the top ten.

The specimen was CD8+ T cells from PBMCs. The receptor comes from a human donor in good health (CMV status not recorded). Some clones in this sample may be carry-over from other donors' samples. The sequence links TRBV7-9 to TRBJ2-7, with the D gene call left open. The bases read TGTGCCAGCAGCGTCAAGCCTACCGAGCAGTACTTC. Translation gives CASSVKPTEQYF.